These 5 T cell receptor beta chains were sequenced from one sample in a study of cytomegalovirus exposure and HLA in healthy donors. 60 Vbeta and 13 Jbeta primers were used in PCR. Measured with immunoSEQ multiplex PCR; TCRdb has only the in-frame clones, and not every one. The top ten hold about an eighth of the sample, which has 100,000 to 120,000 clones, around 76% seen once. The sequenced sample consisted of PBMCs. The receptors come from a man aged 25-40 years in good health and CMV-seropositive.

The V call is TRBV15, the J call TRBJ1-4; 7 nucleotides agree with TRBD1. This CDR3 contains 15 residues. CDR1 and CDR2 (germline): LNHNV, YYDKDF (reference sequence). V shed 6 bases, J shed 7 bases, and the junction held 11 bases outside the gene matches. The chain's CDR3 is CATRKEGTVVEKLFF. The CDR3 DNA reads TGTGCCACCAGAAAAGAAGGGACAGTAGTTGAAAAACTGTTTTTT.

This chain uses TRBV28 with TRBJ2-7; tentative D call: TRBD1 (7 bases). Trimming took off 2 bases at V and 6 bases at J, with 14 bases between the two ends. In germline, CDR1 is MDHEN, CDR2 SYDVKM. This CDR3 is 14 amino acids long. In DNA form, the CDR3 reads TGTGCCAGCAGTTTAGCGACAGGGCGGGGCGAGCAGTACTTC. The encoded protein is CASSLATGRGEQYF. Full variable domain (outside the CDR3, taken from reference TRBV28 and TRBJ2-7): DVKVTQSSRYLVKRTGEKVFLECVQDMDHENMFWYRQDPGLGLRLIYFSYDVKMKEKGDIPEGYSVSREKKERFSLILESASTNQTSMYLCASSLATGRGEQYFGPGTRLTVT.

The chain uses TRBV11-3 and TRBJ2-7; D gene uncertain. Per the germline V gene, CDR1 is SGHNT and CDR2 is YENEEA. Deletions cut 6 bases from V and 6 bases from J, with 6 bases between. The length of the CDR3 is 10 residues. The DNA of the CDR3 is TGTGCCAGCAGGACAATCGAGCAGTACTTC. This codes for CASRTIEQYF.

This clone was counted a single time. As DNA, the CDR3 is TGTGCCAGCAGCTTACTGGTGGGCTCGTACGAGCAGTACTTC. Amino acid sequence: CASSLLVGSYEQYF. This rearrangement joins TRBV7-9 to TRBJ2-7; no firm D call. CDR3 length: 14 residues. Germline CDR1 SEHNR, CDR2 FQNEAQ (reference sequence). Trimming cost V 2 bases and J 4 bases, with 12 bases left between them.

The chain couples TRBV18 to TRBJ2-3, with 14 bases fitting TRBD2. The germline CDR1 and CDR2 sequences are KGHSH and LQKENI. CDR3 length: 18 amino acids. Losses at the gene ends were 3 bases for V and 7 bases for J; bases not matched to a gene: 12. The CDR3 DNA follows: TGTGCCAGCTCACCGACTAGCGGGGGGGCCGCCTATGGTAATACGCAGTATTTT. Translated, it gives CASSPTSGGAAYGNTQYF.